This TCR beta chain appears in the sequencing data of a study of graft-versus-host responses after intestinal transplantation. About the research overall: Each patient got anti-thymocyte globulin induction, then tacrolimus and steroids for roughly 3 years.

Germline CDR1 and CDR2: SGHRS and YFSETQ. The germline V and J ends were trimmed by 0 bases and 0 bases, with 15 bases remaining between them. The CDR3 covers 17 residues. Note on this clone: Antigen unknown.

Broader study findings: The recipient marrow held GvH clones, and some of them showed up first in ileum or blood. Circulating GvH clones peaking coincided with falling HvG clones soon after transplant. Allografts carried high graft-versus-host to host-versus-graft clonal ratios in patients having graft-donor T cell macrochimerism.

Assay used: immunoSEQ multiplex PCR; TCRdb lists only in-frame clones, some missing. The table lists around 90,000 clones, 85% to 95% of them singletons, with about 0.073% in the top ten. The sample here was unstimulated CD8+ T cells sorted from spleen or lymph node cells, taken before transplant. The receptor was isolated from a human donor who was the organ donor for an intestinal transplant. V gene TRBV5-1 combines with J gene TRBJ1-1; D is unclear. The DNA of the CDR3 is TGCGCCAGCAGCTTGGGTCTTTTGCACAAAATGAACACTGAAGCTTTCTTT. It translates to CASSLGLLHKMNTEAFF.